This is a list of T cell receptor beta chains from one sample in a study of T cell responses to AZD1222 COVID-19 vaccine. Clones were sequenced by immunoSEQ multiplex PCR, and TCRdb holds only the in-frame ones, with some missing. This sample has over 95,000 clones, with about 87% found just once. The material was peripheral blood, obtained on day 0 of AZD1222 vaccination. The receptors derive from an adult in good health. Both conserved end residues are part of each CDR3. The order of the fields is D gene, clone size, V gene, J gene, CDR3 protein, CDR3 DNA. The D gene is left open where the match is weak. Size is omitted from some rows. Given values are once, few, many or a class for expanded clones.

>TRBD1|.|TRBV4-3|TRBJ2-7
CASSQDDRGSYEQYF
TGCGCCAGCAGCCAAGACGACAGGGGGAGCTACGAGCAGTACTTC
>.|.|TRBV19|TRBJ1-6
CASKDVLGSPLHF
TGTGCCAGTAAGGACGTACTGGGCTCACCCCTCCACTTT
>.|.|TRBV6-5|TRBJ1-1
CASSFSQTAGEAFF
TGTGCCAGCAGCTTCTCCCAGACGGCGGGGGAAGCTTTCTTT
>.|.|TRBV24-1|TRBJ2-5
CATSDSGTPYQETQYF
TGTGCCACCAGTGACTCCGGGACACCGTACCAAGAGACCCAGTACTTC
>.|.|TRBV5-1|TRBJ2-7
CASSLGGRDEQYF
TGCGCCAGCAGTTTAGGGGGAAGGGACGAGCAGTACTTC
>TRBD2|.|TRBV11-2|TRBJ2-2
CASSLGLAGEPHTGELFF
TGTGCCAGCAGCTTGGGACTAGCGGGAGAACCTCACACCGGGGAGCTGTTTTTT
>.|.|TRBV3-1/TRBV3-2|TRBJ1-1
CASSQIGGGTEAFF
TGTGCCAGCAGCCAAATTGGGGGAGGTACTGAAGCTTTCTTT
>TRBD2|.|TRBV5-1|TRBJ2-1
CASSQGLAGVNEQFF
TGCGCCAGCAGCCAGGGACTAGCGGGAGTCAATGAGCAGTTCTTC
>TRBD1|.|TRBV2|TRBJ2-7
CASKLSTGPSYEQYF
TGTGCCAGCAAATTATCGACAGGGCCCTCCTACGAGCAGTACTTC
>.|.|TRBV5-1|TRBJ1-1
CASSLAGRNTEAFF
TGCGCCAGCAGCTTGGCGGGGAGGAACACTGAAGCTTTCTTT
>.|.|TRBV27|TRBJ2-3
CASSFVRTGPPDTQYF
TGTGCCAGCAGTTTTGTGAGAACAGGGCCGCCAGATACGCAGTATTTT
>.|.|TRBV29-1|TRBJ2-7
CSAGQRGGGEQYF
TGCAGCGCTGGACAGCGGGGAGGTGGCGAGCAGTACTTC
>.|.|TRBV6-2/TRBV6-3|TRBJ2-1
CASSYAGHLYNEQFF
TGTGCCAGCAGTTACGCTGGGCACCTATACAATGAGCAGTTCTTC
>TRBD2|.|TRBV11-3|TRBJ2-5
CASSSGTTTEETQYF
TGTGCCAGCAGCTCCGGGACTACTACCGAGGAGACCCAGTACTTC
>.|.|TRBV7-2|TRBJ2-3
CASSLVGGDTQYF
TGTGCCAGCAGCTTGGTGGGCGGGGATACGCAGTATTTT
>.|.|TRBV14|TRBJ2-7
CASSQVVGNSYEQYF
TGTGCCAGCAGCCAAGTTGTCGGTAACTCCTACGAGCAGTACTTC
>.|.|TRBV18|TRBJ2-7
CASSPGSIGSYEQYF
TGTGCCAGCTCACCTGGGAGTATTGGGTCCTACGAGCAGTACTTC
>.|.|TRBV5-1|TRBJ2-1
CASSYAGGSYNEQFF
TGCGCCAGCAGCTACGCAGGGGGGTCCTACAATGAGCAGTTCTTC
>.|.|TRBV6-6|TRBJ2-5
CASSSRETQYF
TGTGCCAGCAGTTCCCGGGAGACCCAGTACTTC
>.|few|TRBV30|TRBJ1-3
CAWRWGSGNTIYF
TGTGCCTGGAGATGGGGCTCTGGAAACACCATATATTTT
>.|.|TRBV2|TRBJ2-7
CASRGSSYEQYF
TGTGCCAGCAGAGGCAGCTCCTACGAGCAGTACTTC
>.|once|TRBV4-2|TRBJ2-7
CASSQNYEQYF
TGTGCCAGCAGCCAAAACTACGAGCAGTACTTC
>.|few|TRBV7-6|TRBJ2-6
CASSLGPGSGANVLTF
TGTGCCAGCAGCTTAGGACCCGGCTCTGGGGCCAACGTCCTGACTTTC
>.|.|TRBV4-2|TRBJ1-4
CASSQNEKLFF
TGTGCCAGCAGCCAGAATGAAAAACTGTTTTTT
>.|.|TRBV5-4|TRBJ2-7
CASSSDGGGTDKQYF
TGTGCCAGCAGCTCCGACGGGGGCGGGACAGATAAGCAGTACTTC
>TRBD2|.|TRBV30|TRBJ2-1
CAWNQGLAGTKFF
TGTGCCTGGAACCAGGGACTAGCGGGGACAAAGTTCTTC
>.|.|TRBV7-3|TRBJ2-2
CASSGEGSGELFF
TGTGCCAGCAGCGGTGAAGGGAGTGGGGAGCTGTTTTTT
>TRBD1|.|TRBV19|TRBJ2-7
CASTDRGFSEQYF
TGTGCCAGTACCGACAGGGGTTTTAGCGAGCAGTACTTC
>.|.|TRBV29-1|TRBJ2-4
CSVDAGDVQYF
TGCAGCGTTGACGCTGGGGATGTTCAGTACTTC
>.|few|TRBV7-2|TRBJ1-5
CASSPGPSPNQPQHF
TGTGCCAGCAGTCCGGGACCCTCCCCTAATCAGCCCCAGCATTTT
>TRBD2|.|TRBV7-9|TRBJ2-2
CASSPRPTSGVNTGELFF
TGTGCCAGCAGCCCCCGACCGACTAGCGGGGTGAACACCGGGGAGCTGTTTTTT
>.|.|TRBV9|TRBJ1-1
CASSVVPPSVGSTEAFF
TGTGCCAGCAGCGTAGTTCCCCCGTCCGTGGGGAGCACTGAAGCTTTCTTT
>.|.|TRBV7-7|TRBJ2-3
CASSPLGSGATDTQYF
TGTGCTAGCAGCCCCTTGGGCTCGGGGGCCACAGATACGCAGTATTTT
>.|.|TRBV6-1|TRBJ1-5
CASSESQPQHF
TGTGCCAGCAGTGAATCTCAGCCCCAGCATTTT
>.|.|TRBV11-2|TRBJ1-1
CASSLVERRSEAFF
TGTGCCAGCAGCTTAGTAGAGCGGCGGAGTGAAGCTTTCTTT
>.|.|TRBV19|TRBJ2-6
CASSIVRASGANVLTF
TGTGCCAGTAGTATAGTCCGGGCCTCTGGGGCCAACGTCCTGACTTTC
>TRBD1|.|TRBV19|TRBJ1-1
CASEGQGGTFF
TGTGCCAGTGAGGGACAGGGGGGAACTTTCTTT
>.|many|TRBV15|TRBJ2-7
CATSRVRGIGEQYF
TGTGCCACCAGCAGAGTTAGAGGGATCGGCGAGCAGTACTTC
>.|.|TRBV28|TRBJ1-3
CASSFSGEATIYF
TGTGCCAGCAGTTTTTCAGGGGAAGCCACCATATATTTT
>.|.|TRBV28|TRBJ1-2
CASSIGSRGYTF
TGTGCCAGCTCGATCGGGTCCCGTGGCTACACCTTC
>.|.|TRBV28|TRBJ1-6
CASSLTGPYNSPLHF
TGTGCCAGCAGTTTAACCGGACCCTATAATTCACCCCTCCACTTT
>.|.|TRBV5-1|TRBJ2-2
CASSSRSAGGELFF
TGCGCCAGCAGCTCTAGGTCCGCGGGCGGGGAGCTGTTTTTT
>.|.|TRBV11-2|TRBJ1-1
CASSRTPSDYNTEAFF
TGTGCCAGCAGCCGTACCCCTTCGGACTACAACACTGAAGCTTTCTTT
>.|.|TRBV12-3/TRBV12-4|TRBJ2-1
CASSGQVYSGQFF
TGTGCCAGCAGTGGACAGGTGTATAGCGGGCAGTTCTTC
>TRBD1|once|TRBV27|TRBJ2-7
CASSLSNNRGPYEQYF
TGTGCCAGCAGTTTATCGAATAACAGGGGGCCCTACGAGCAGTACTTC
>TRBD1|hyperexpanded|TRBV4-2|TRBJ2-3
CASSQGQPSSDTQYF
TGTGCCAGCAGCCAGGGACAGCCATCATCGGATACGCAGTATTTT